Shown below are 21 T cell receptor beta chains from a single sample sequenced in a study of blood T cells in healthy people across ages. The use of a sample-barcoded 5' primer and a J-beta primer mix characterized a second PCR of roughly 7 to 11 cycles. TCRdb itself ran the 5' RACE reads through MiXCR, one entry per CDR3 protein. The profile shows hundreds of thousands of distinct CDR3 sequences, roughly 60% of them singletons. Sequencing used blood. These receptors were obtained from a man younger than 45 in good health.

This chain links TRBV7-2 with TRBJ1-5; tentatively, D is TRBD1 (5 bases). The CDR3 has 17 amino acids. Germline CDR1 SGHTA, CDR2 FQGNSA. Trimming stripped 5 bases from V and 0 bases from J, with 17 bases between. The CDR3 bases are TGTGCCAGCAGCCTCGAGGGGTCGGGGGGTAGCAATCAGCCCCAGCATTTT. Amino acids: CASSLEGSGGSNQPQHF.

The V gene is TRBV4-3, the J gene TRBJ2-1; D not certain. Germline V CDR1 and CDR2: LGHNA, YSLEER. Trimming removed 3 bases at V and 10 bases at J, with 13 bases between. CDR3 length: 13 residues. The CDR3 protein is CASSQDSLREQFF. CDR3 bases: TGCGCCAGCAGCCAGGATTCTCTTAGAGAGCAGTTCTTC.

This clonotype was detected a few times. The chain uses TRBV30 and TRBJ1-1, with D hard to call. V lost 2 bases and J lost 7, with 8 bases in between. Germline V gene lookup returns CDR1 GTSNPN and CDR2 SVGIG (reference sequence). The CDR3 sequence is 11 residues long. DNA for the CDR3: TGTGCCTGGAGTCCGGACGGTGAAGCTTTCTTT. Protein product: CAWSPDGEAFF.

The genes are TRBV9 and TRBJ2-1, with D perhaps given as TRBD1 or TRBD2 (5 bases each). Between the trimmed V and J ends, which lost 2 bases and 9 bases, there was a span of 30 bases. The CDR3 contains 19 residues. The V gene's germline CDR1 is SGDLS and CDR2 YYNGEE. The CDR3 spells CASSVDKVGRRGLPVEQFF. CDR3 DNA sequence: TGTGCCAGCAGCGTGGATAAGGTGGGACGGCGTGGCCTGCCGGTTGAGCAGTTCTTC.

This clonotype was counted a few times. The genes are TRBV20-1 and TRBJ2-5; tentative D call: TRBD2 (5 bases). V was shortened by 6 bases and J by 4 bases, with 12 bases between the two germline ends. The germline CDR1 and CDR2 sequences are DFQATT and SNEGSKA (reference sequence). The CDR3 length is 12 residues. As DNA, the CDR3 is TGCAGTGCCATCGACGGAGGAGAGACCCAGTACTTC. This gives the protein CSAIDGGETQYF.

V gene TRBV6-1 combines with J gene TRBJ2-7; D might be TRBD1 (5 bases). The length of the CDR3 is 13 residues. Germline V gives CDR1 MNHNS, CDR2 SASEGT. V lost 6 bases to trimming and J lost 3 bases, with 12 bases between them. CDR3 nucleotide sequence: TGTGCCAGCAGCCCGACAGAGTACTACGAGCAGTACTTC. It codes for CASSPTEYYEQYF.

This clonotype was recorded at least ten times. The gene calls are TRBV12-3 or TRBV12-4 and TRBJ2-7; 8 bases align to TRBD1. V trimming: 6 bases; J trimming: 7 bases; junction bases outside the gene matches: 11. This CDR3 is 14 amino acids long. Here the CDR3 reads CASRFDRGLGEQYF. CDR3 DNA sequence: TGTGCCAGCAGGTTTGACAGGGGTCTGGGGGAGCAGTACTTC.

DNA for the CDR3: TGCAGTGCACCCCGGACTAGCGGGAGGGCCAATGAGCAGTTCTTC. Translating it yields CSAPRTSGRANEQFF. V gene TRBV20-1 combines with J gene TRBJ2-1; 15 bases map to TRBD2. Germline-derived CDR1 and CDR2 are DFQATT and SNEGSKA (reference sequence). CDR3 length equals 15 residues. Trimming cost V 6 bases and J 6 bases; bases outside gene matches: 6.

This clonotype has just a few counts. The chain couples TRBV5-1 to TRBJ2-7; 9 bases are a match to TRBD1. Losses at the gene ends were 5 bases for V and 5 bases for J; bases not matched to a gene: 5. The CDR3 sequence is 13 residues long. The germline CDR1 and CDR2 sequences are SGHRS and YFSETQ. For the CDR3, the DNA is TGCGCCAGCAGGCGGGACAGGGTTGACGAGCAGTACTTC. Translating it yields CASRRDRVDEQYF.

CDR3 sequence: CASSGRGGYNEQFF. The CDR3 region has the DNA TGCGCCAGCAGCGGAAGGGGGGGTTACAATGAGCAGTTCTTC. This rearrangement joins TRBV4-3 to TRBJ2-1, with D tentatively TRBD2 (7 bases). V was clipped by 5 bases and J by 4 bases, with 12 bases between them. The CDR3 is 14 amino acids. Germline-derived CDR1 and CDR2 are LGHNA and YSLEER.

This clonotype appeared once. This chain links TRBV4-1 with TRBJ2-4; no firm D call. The germline CDR1 and CDR2 sequences are MGHRA and YSYEKL. Trimming removed 3 bases at V and 1 base at J, with 1 base between. The CDR3 loop spans 12 amino acids. This CDR3 reads CASSHAKNIQYF. As DNA, the CDR3 is TGCGCCAGCAGCCACGCCAAAAACATTCAGTACTTC.

This clonotype was observed a handful of times. The chain combines TRBV29-1 with TRBJ1-1; TRBD1 is a possible D gene (5 bases). This CDR3 spans 13 amino acids. V was pared by 3 bases and J by 3 bases, with 11 bases between. Germline-derived CDR1 and CDR2 are SQVTM and ANQGSEA. CDR3 amino acids: CSVESGGDTEAFF. The CDR3 bases are TGCAGCGTTGAGTCGGGAGGGGACACTGAAGCTTTCTTT. Complete variable domain (other parts from reference TRBV29-1 and TRBJ1-1): SAVISQKPSRDICQRGTSLTIQCQVDSQVTMMFWYRQQPGQSLTLIATANQGSEATYESGFVIDKFPISRPNLTFSTLTVSNMSPEDSSIYLCSVESGGDTEAFFGQGTRLTVV.

The chain uses TRBV12-3 or TRBV12-4 and TRBJ2-5; D is possibly TRBD1 (5 bases). This CDR3 comprises 14 residues. V was cut by 5 bases and J by 1 base, with 11 bases left in between. CDR3: CASSPTGPQETQYF. The CDR3 nucleotides read TGTGCCAGCAGTCCCACAGGCCCCCAAGAGACCCAGTACTTC.

V usage is TRBV11-2 and J usage is TRBJ2-6; D is unclear. The V gene lost 5 bases and the J gene lost 4 bases, with 15 bases spanning the gap. Germline CDR1 reads SGHAT; CDR2 reads FQNNGV. The CDR3 is made up of 16 amino acids. In nucleotides, the CDR3 is TGTGCCAGCAGCCTTCGCCTAGGGCGGGGGGCCAACGTCCTGACTTTC. Protein: CASSLRLGRGANVLTF.

This clonotype was counted many times. The V and J genes are TRBV20-1 and TRBJ2-7; TRBD1 agrees at 7 bases. The germline V gene encodes CDR1 DFQATT and CDR2 SNEGSKA (reference sequence). The CDR3 is 15 amino acids. Trimming at V came to 0 bases and at J to 4 bases, leaving 9 bases not matched to a gene. The DNA of the CDR3 is TGCAGTGCTAGAGATTTACAGGGGACGTGGTACGAGCAGTACTTC. This translates into CSARDLQGTWYEQYF.

The chain is built from TRBV11-1 and TRBJ1-2, with TRBD1 identical over 8 bases. J lost 6 bases, V lost 5 bases, and 14 bases had no gene match. This CDR3 is 16 amino acids long. Germline CDR1 SGHAT, CDR2 FQDESV (reference sequence). The CDR3 DNA is TGTGCCAGCAGCCTCGTCTCGACAGGGGAATCGAATGGCTACACCTTC. As protein: CASSLVSTGESNGYTF.

In its sample, this clonotype was seen a few times. V is TRBV9 and J is TRBJ2-1; D might be TRBD1 (7 bases). Trimming shortened V by 4 bases and J by 9 bases, and 23 bases separated the two germline ends. Germline CDR1 SGDLS, CDR2 YYNGEE. This CDR3 has 16 residues. In nucleotides, the CDR3 is TGTGCCAGCAGCTCCCGAGGGGGCACAGTCGGGAGTGAGCAGTTCTTC. It specifies CASSSRGGTVGSEQFF.

J is TRBJ2-5 and V is TRBV20-1; the match to TRBD2 covers 7 bases. The junction had 19 bases not matched to a gene; V was cut back by 4 bases and J by 11 bases. CDR1 is DFQATT, CDR2 SNEGSKA, per germline (reference sequence). The CDR3 covers 15 residues. In DNA form, the CDR3 reads TGCAGTGCTATAGATGTGAGGGAGGGGATCTATGAGCAGTACTTC. This translates into CSAIDVREGIYEQYF.

V usage is TRBV29-1 and J usage is TRBJ1-1; D is ambiguous. V lost 4 bases, J lost 8 bases, and 8 bases lay in between. This CDR3 comprises 10 residues. Germline V gene lookup returns CDR1 SQVTM and CDR2 ANQGSEA. The CDR3: CSVGTQEAFF. As DNA, the CDR3 is TGCAGCGTTGGGACGCAAGAAGCTTTCTTT. Full variable domain (remainder filled in from reference TRBV29-1 and TRBJ1-1): SAVISQKPSRDICQRGTSLTIQCQVDSQVTMMFWYRQQPGQSLTLIATANQGSEATYESGFVIDKFPISRPNLTFSTLTVSNMSPEDSSIYLCSVGTQEAFFGQGTRLTVV.

The chain couples TRBV6-6 to TRBJ1-4, with D possibly being TRBD1 (5 bases). The V and J ends lost 0 bases and 5 bases respectively, with 10 bases between them. CDR1 and CDR2 (germline): MNHNY, SVGAGI (reference sequence). CDR3 length equals 15 residues. CDR3 region: CASSYSGGSNEKLFF. The CDR3 nucleotides are TGTGCCAGCAGTTACTCCGGGGGTTCGAATGAAAAACTGTTTTTT.

The chain joins TRBV3-1 to TRBJ2-7, with D hard to call. CDR1 and CDR2 from the germline V gene are LGHDT and YNNKEL (reference sequence). The V and J ends lost 6 bases and 2 bases respectively, with 8 bases between them. CDR3 length: 12 residues. CDR3 sequence (DNA): TGTGCCAGCAGTCGAGAAACCTACGAGCAGTACTTC. Translating gives CASSRETYEQYF.